Sequencing of this TCR beta chain was carried out in a study of cytomegalovirus exposure and HLA in healthy donors. V lost 4 bases and J lost 8, with 21 bases in between. The V gene's germline CDR1 is GTSNPN and CDR2 SVGIG (reference sequence). The CDR3 covers 15 residues. It was with 60 Vbeta and 13 Jbeta primers that the PCR ran. Sequencing was performed with immunoSEQ multiplex PCR; in TCRdb, only in-frame clones are kept and a portion is missing. The table lists approximately 150,000 clones, nearly 80% of them singletons. The receptor comes from a male donor in good health and CMV-seronegative. The chain carries TRBV30 and TRBJ2-1, with D perhaps TRBD1 (5 bases). The sequenced sample consisted of PBMCs. The CDR3 sequence: CAWTQRWGPRDEQFF. For the CDR3, the DNA is TGTGCCTGGACCCAACGTTGGGGCCCCAGGGATGAGCAGTTCTTC.